This is a list of T cell receptor beta chains from one sample in a study of CXCR3-negative and CXCR3-positive naive CD8 T cells. TCRdb derives one entry per CDR3 protein from the 5' RACE reads, leaving out DNA. Its listing shows under 85,000 distinct CDR3 sequences. Sequences were obtained from naive CXCR3+ CD8+ T cells from blood. These receptor sequences come from a human donor in good health. Some clones in this sample may be carry-over from other donors' samples. Both conserved end residues are part of each CDR3. Fields, in order: J gene, V gene, CDR3 protein.

>TRBJ2-7|TRBV12-3/TRBV12-4
CASRTGGYEQYF
>TRBJ2-1|TRBV10-3
CAISESGGSSYNEQFF
>TRBJ1-4|TRBV29-1
CSVEGRIGEKLFF
>TRBJ2-2|TRBV6-2/TRBV6-3
CASSKSWYSGDTGELFF
>TRBJ2-3|TRBV7-8
CASSSWAVTDTQYF
>TRBJ1-4|TRBV11-2
CASSRTEGGGWEKLFF
>TRBJ1-2|TRBV7-9
CASSSLSVPSGYTF
>TRBJ2-7|TRBV4-2
CASSPGTPSAYEQYF
>TRBJ2-1|TRBV7-2
CASRGGGQFGNEQFF
>TRBJ2-3|TRBV4-1
CASSQDWEDTQYF
>TRBJ1-2|TRBV12-5
CASGLAMGHNGDGYTF
>TRBJ1-1|TRBV7-3
CASSSGTGAEAFF
>TRBJ2-7|TRBV7-9
CASSSDRGLGYEQYF
>TRBJ2-7|TRBV27
CASSWTAPSSYEQYF
>TRBJ1-4|TRBV29-1
CSVEEGDRDEKLFF
>TRBJ1-1|TRBV7-3
CASRGGLDTEAFF
>TRBJ2-1|TRBV20-1
CSARGRRDRLENEQFF
>TRBJ2-1|TRBV6-2/TRBV6-3
CASSTIAGAQNEQFF
>TRBJ1-2|TRBV7-3
CASSLSGTYGYTF
>TRBJ2-1|TRBV12-3/TRBV12-4
CASSQGFYNEQFF
>TRBJ2-3|TRBV14
CASSPPFWQGPSTDTQYF
>TRBJ1-5|TRBV7-9
CASSLEDTRQPQHF
>TRBJ2-2|TRBV5-1
CASSLQAITNTGELFF
>TRBJ2-1|TRBV12-3/TRBV12-4
CASSPWAGSSSYNEQFF
>TRBJ2-7|TRBV6-5
CASSYGQGVFEQYF
>TRBJ2-3|TRBV12-3/TRBV12-4
CASSFNGRATDTQYF
>TRBJ2-3|TRBV29-1
CSVTGTSGSGYADTQYF
>TRBJ1-2|TRBV7-9
CASSEYDYGYTF
>TRBJ2-1|TRBV15
CATIKGQGATAPYNEQFF
>TRBJ2-3|TRBV6-2/TRBV6-3
CASSYPPGTETTDTQYF
>TRBJ1-1|TRBV11-2
CASSFSARMNTEALF
>TRBJ1-2|TRBV29-1
CSVDLDYGYTF
>TRBJ1-1|TRBV20-1
CSARAWDRGMNTEAFF
>TRBJ2-1|TRBV12-3/TRBV12-4
CASSLPTPSEQFF
>TRBJ2-7|TRBV20-1
CSARDHQRTSGVPLYYEQYF
>TRBJ2-2|TRBV29-1
CSVEAGGITGELFF
>TRBJ2-3|TRBV5-6
CASSLAARGPDTQYF
>TRBJ1-1|TRBV29-1
CSGTVNTEAFF
>TRBJ1-4|TRBV14
CASSERTGGGEKLFF
>TRBJ2-3|TRBV25-1
CASSGELATDTQYF
>TRBJ2-6|TRBV29-1
CSVLGSGANVLTF
>TRBJ2-1|TRBV19
CASSIYNEQFF
>TRBJ2-7|TRBV9
CASSPGTLYEQYF
>TRBJ2-7|TRBV5-1
CASRGGTDEQYF
>TRBJ2-2|TRBV15
CATSTTRVNTGELFF
>TRBJ1-1|TRBV12-3/TRBV12-4
CASSPLRPGTFSSPEAFF
>TRBJ2-7|TRBV6-6
CASSPGGGVYEQYF
>TRBJ2-7|TRBV12-3/TRBV12-4
CASSLGQNYEQYF
>TRBJ2-7|TRBV20-1
CSAPSGHSKNYEQYF
>TRBJ2-7|TRBV6-6
CASSFRLGFYEQYF
>TRBJ2-7|TRBV7-9
CASSLPQGPLTYEQYF
>TRBJ1-5|TRBV4-1
CASSQEPGSYSNQPQHF
>TRBJ1-1|TRBV29-1
CSVSEAALNTEAFF